Listed here are 16 T cell receptor beta chains from one sample, sequenced in a study of OX40 agonist ivuxolimab in advanced cancers. Generated by immunoSEQ multiplex PCR, the TCRdb table keeps only in-frame clones and is missing some. The sample includes about 50,000 clones, about 88% of them seen just once. The sample was CD4+ or CD8+ T cells sorted from blood, taken in a trial of the OX40 agonist ivuxolimab. These receptors all come from an adult with an advanced solid tumor such as melanoma, head and neck, liver or kidney cancer.

The J gene is TRBJ2-7, the V gene TRBV7-9, with D tentatively TRBD2 (6 bases). The CDR3 totals 14 residues. Germline CDR1 and CDR2: SEHNR and FQNEAQ (reference sequence). V gave up 4 bases and J gave up 2 bases, with 12 bases separating them. CDR3 nucleotides: TGTGCCAGCAGCTCAAGCGGGCGTACCTACGAGCAGTACTTC. This encodes CASSSSGRTYEQYF.

J is TRBJ2-7 and V is TRBV19, with D perhaps TRBD2 (6 bases). This CDR3 has 14 residues. Germline V gives CDR1 LNHDA, CDR2 SQIVND (reference sequence). The ends were cut back, 3 bases at V and 4 bases at J, with 13 bases in the middle. The CDR3 DNA follows: TGTGCCAGTAGTATTGACGGGAGCCCTTACGAGCAGTACTTC. Its translation: CASSIDGSPYEQYF.

The chain couples TRBV25-1 to TRBJ2-5; 9 positions match TRBD1. The CDR3 loop spans 15 amino acids. Trimming at V came to 6 bases and at J to 1 base, leaving 6 bases not matched to a gene. Germline assignment: CDR1 MGHDK and CDR2 SYGVNS. CDR3 residues: CASSWDREIQETQYF. CDR3 sequence (DNA): TGTGCCAGCAGCTGGGACAGGGAGATCCAAGAGACCCAGTACTTC. Looking up the rest from reference TRBV25-1 and TRBJ2-5 gives the full variable domain: EADIYQTPRYLVIGTGKKITLECSQTMGHDKMYWYQQDPGMELHLIHYSYGVNSTEKGDLSSESTVSRIRTEHFPLTLESARPSHTSQYLCASSWDREIQETQYFGPGTRLLVL.

V is TRBV6-1 and J is TRBJ2-7; 12 bases line up with TRBD2. Germline assignment: CDR1 MNHNS and CDR2 SASEGT. The junction had 4 bases not matched to a gene; V was cut back by 6 bases and J by 4 bases. The length of the CDR3 is 14 residues. As DNA, the CDR3 is TGTGCCAGCAGGACTAGCGGGAGCCTATACGAGCAGTACTTC. Its protein is CASRTSGSLYEQYF.

This chain links TRBV28 with TRBJ2-1; D may correspond to TRBD1 or TRBD2 (5 bases each). Germline V gives CDR1 MDHEN, CDR2 SYDVKM. V dropped 4 bases and J dropped 0 bases, with 13 bases sitting between them. This CDR3 is 16 amino acids long. CDR3: CASSSRDASSYNEQFF. CDR3 coding DNA: TGTGCCAGCAGTTCCCGGGACGCCAGCTCCTACAATGAGCAGTTCTTC. The full variable domain, in which reference TRBV28 and TRBJ2-1 provide the parts outside the CDR3, is DVKVTQSSRYLVKRTGEKVFLECVQDMDHENMFWYRQDPGLGLRLIYFSYDVKMKEKGDIPEGYSVSREKKERFSLILESASTNQTSMYLCASSSRDASSYNEQFFGPGTRLTVL.

CDR3 bases: TGTGCCAGCAGCACCCGACAGCGTAACTCCTACGAGCAGTACTTC. Translating gives CASSTRQRNSYEQYF. This rearrangement joins TRBV21-1 to TRBJ2-7; whether TRBD1, the table's D call, matches the DNA was not checked. TRBV21-1 is designated a pseudogene. CDR3 length equals 15 residues.

This clone appeared once. The rearrangement links TRBV7-6 to TRBJ2-3, with 8 bases identical to TRBD2. In germline, CDR1 is SGHVS, CDR2 FNYEAQ. Trimming cost V 1 base and J 5 bases; bases outside gene matches: 5. The CDR3 has 15 residues. The CDR3, as DNA: TGTGCCAGCAGCTTAGGGATAGCGGGAAGAGATACGCAGTATTTT. Amino acids: CASSLGIAGRDTQYF.

The rearrangement joins TRBV10-1 to TRBJ2-3; TRBD1 is a possible D gene (6 bases). Trimming shortened V by 5 bases and J by 0 bases, and 9 bases separated the two germline ends. CDR1 is WNHNN, CDR2 SYGVQD, per germline (reference sequence). This CDR3 is built from 14 residues. CDR3 nucleotides: TGCGCCAGCAGTTCTGGACAGAGCACAGATACGCAGTATTTT. Translation: CASSSGQSTDTQYF.

The chain carries TRBV4-1 and TRBJ2-5; D ambiguous. Trimming cost V 0 bases and J 1 base, with 6 bases left between them. Per the germline V gene, CDR1 is MGHRA and CDR2 is YSYEKL. CDR3 length: 14 residues. CDR3 nucleotides: TGCGCCAGCAGCCAAGAGCCGGGCCAAGAGACCCAGTACTTC. It translates to CASSQEPGQETQYF.

The rearrangement links TRBV18 to TRBJ2-1; tentatively, D is TRBD1 or TRBD2 (5 bases each). Germline V gene sequence: CDR1 KGHSH, CDR2 LQKENI. This CDR3 spans 15 amino acids. V dropped 3 bases and J dropped 11 bases, with 20 bases sitting between them. CDR3: CASSPAPGPPPQQFF. DNA of the CDR3: TGTGCCAGCTCACCTGCGCCGGGACCTCCCCCTCAGCAGTTCTTC.

This chain connects TRBV6-4 to TRBJ2-3; 7 bases map to TRBD2. Germline CDR1 reads MRHNA; CDR2 reads SNTAGT. V was pared by 6 bases and J by 2 bases, with 8 bases of the junction left unmatched. The CDR3 length is 15 residues. The CDR3 region has the DNA TGTGCCAGCAGGCTAAGCGGGGCCCACACAGATACGCAGTATTTT. Its protein is CASRLSGAHTDTQYF.

This chain links TRBV10-3 with TRBJ2-3; 8 bases match TRBD1. V was pared by 7 bases and J by 1 base, with 1 base of the junction left unmatched. CDR1 and CDR2 (germline): ENHRY, SYGVKD. CDR3 length: 13 residues. CDR3 residues: CAIKGQGTDTQYF. The CDR3 DNA sequence: TGTGCCATCAAGGGACAGGGCACAGATACGCAGTATTTT.

This clone was found once. The J gene is TRBJ1-1, the V gene TRBV21-1; no DNA check was done on the table's D call, TRBD1. TRBV21-1 is annotated as a pseudogene. CDR3 length: 15 residues. The DNA for the CDR3 is TGTGCCACCGAACACCTGGGACAGGAGAACACTGAAGCTTTCTTT. It is translated as CATEHLGQENTEAFF.

The V and J genes are TRBV5-8 and TRBJ2-7; TRBD1 agrees at 8 bases. V lost 2 bases, J lost 2 bases, and 6 bases stayed unmatched. Germline CDR1 reads SGHTS; CDR2 reads YDEGEE. This CDR3 comprises 15 residues. The CDR3 coding sequence is TGTGCCAGCAGCTTCCGACAGGGGCTTACCTACGAGCAGTACTTC. It codes for CASSFRQGLTYEQYF. Based on the CDR3 plus reference TRBV5-8 and TRBJ2-7, the full variable domain is EAGVTQSPTHLIKTRGQQATLRCSPISGHTSVYWYQQALGLGLQFLLWYDEGEERNRGNFPPRFSGRQFPNYSSELNVNALELEDSALYLCASSFRQGLTYEQYFGPGTRLTVT.

The chain uses TRBV5-1 and TRBJ2-3; D uncertain. There are 14 residues in the CDR3. With 5 bases removed from V and 2 bases from J, the gap between germline ends came to 12 bases. Germline assignment: CDR1 SGHRS and CDR2 YFSETQ. The CDR3 DNA sequence: TGCGCCAGCAGTCCCGCACAGCACACAGATACGCAGTATTTT. Translated: CASSPAQHTDTQYF.

This chain uses TRBV4-1 with TRBJ2-2; tentatively, D is TRBD1 (6 bases). Deletions cut 2 bases from V and 0 bases from J, with 10 bases between. CDR1 is MGHRA and CDR2 is YSYEKL in the germline V gene. This CDR3 has 16 residues. The CDR3: CASSQFGQTNTGELFF. Here the CDR3 DNA reads TGCGCCAGCAGCCAATTCGGACAGACGAACACCGGGGAGCTGTTTTTT.